The 15 T cell receptor beta chains given below trace back to one sample, sequenced in a study of Ad26.COV2.S vaccination and SARS-CoV-2 variants (dated by TCRdb to the early 2020s). What the treatment or condition label conveys for this sample: 15 to 20 received Ad26.COV2.S at low or high dose, single or two shots; about 5 received placebo; per-sample allocation not given. Repertoires of vaccine and placebo recipients were sequenced from samples collected on day 63 after the first injection. Library construction relied on the immunoSEQ multiplex PCR assay. TCRdb's version of the immuneACCESS table is confined to in-frame rearrangements and falls short of the full clone set. An unresolved V gene accounts for under half of the shortfall where checked; the remainder is of unknown origin. This sample comprises 350,000 to 400,000 clones, approximately 90% of them detected only once. Approximately 1.9% of the sample is in the top ten clones.

Sequenced here: peripheral blood, sampled in a trial of Ad26.COV2.S vaccine versus placebo. Receptor source: a person between 18 and 65 years old who received the Ad26.COV2.S COVID-19 vaccine or a placebo.

This clone was observed once. V usage is TRBV7-7 and J usage is TRBJ1-5, with D tentatively TRBD1 (5 bases). Germline CDR1 is SSHAT and CDR2 is FNYEAQ (reference sequence). The V and J ends lost 5 bases and 1 base respectively, with 27 bases between them. There are 20 residues in the CDR3. The CDR3: CASSLPFSGAGILSNQPQHF. DNA for the CDR3: TGTGCCAGCAGCCTTCCTTTCAGCGGGGCAGGGATATTGAGCAATCAGCCCCAGCATTTT. The full variable domain, rest sourced from reference TRBV7-7 and TRBJ1-5, is GAGVSQSPRYKVTKRGQDVTLRCDPISSHATLYWYQQALGQGPEFLTYFNYEAQPDKSGLPSDRFSAERPEGSISTLTIQRTEQRDSAMYRCASSLPFSGAGILSNQPQHFGDGTRLSIL.

This chain links TRBV20-1 with TRBJ2-7; D not resolved. The germline CDR1 and CDR2 sequences are DFQATT and SNEGSKA (reference sequence). This CDR3 is built from 11 residues. V lost 6 bases and J 4 bases, leaving 10 bases between the germline ends. CDR3: CSAQEHYEQYF. CDR3 in DNA: TGCAGTGCCCAGGAACATTACGAGCAGTACTTC.

The chain carries TRBV28 and TRBJ2-3; TRBD1 agrees at 8 bases. The germline V gene encodes CDR1 MDHEN and CDR2 SYDVKM. The CDR3 runs to 17 residues. The J segment lost 0 bases and the V segment lost 2 bases, leaving 7 bases of the junction unmatched. CDR3 bases: TGTGCCAGCAGTTTACCCGGGGACAGGCATAGCACAGATACGCAGTATTTT. Protein: CASSLPGDRHSTDTQYF.

The chain employs TRBV29-1 and TRBJ2-5; D is uncertain. Per germline, CDR1 SQVTM and CDR2 ANQGSEA. The CDR3 spans 12 residues. Trimming left V 6 bases short and J 1 base short, with 9 bases between. As DNA, the CDR3 is TGCAGCGTGGGGTGGGGCCAAGAGACCCAGTACTTC. Its translation is CSVGWGQETQYF.

V and J are TRBV14 and TRBJ2-7; weak D call: TRBD2 (5 bases). CDR1 SGHDN and CDR2 FVKESK come from the germline V gene. V lost 4 bases to trimming and J lost 2 bases, with 15 bases between them. This CDR3 comprises 15 residues. CDR3 nucleotides: TGTGCCAGCAGCCCGAGGGTATTTTCTACCTACGAGCAGTACTTC. The encoded protein is CASSPRVFSTYEQYF.

This clone came up a few times. Other DNA sequences of this sample code for an identical CDR3. The chain carries TRBV11-2 and TRBJ2-7; D call uncertain. CDR1 is SGHAT and CDR2 is FQNNGV in the germline V gene. CDR3 length equals 11 residues. Trimming stripped 2 bases from V and 4 bases from J, with 3 bases between. As DNA, the CDR3 is TGTGCCAGCAGCTTAAATTACGAGCAGTACTTC. Translated: CASSLNYEQYF.

V and J are TRBV9 and TRBJ1-4; D is ambiguous. This CDR3 has 14 residues. Looked up from germline, CDR1 is SGDLS and CDR2 is YYNGEE. The germline V and J ends were trimmed by 2 bases and 5 bases, with 10 bases remaining between them. CDR3 DNA: TGTGCCAGCAGCGTCGGGGTGCAGAATGAAAAACTGTTTTTT. Translated, it gives CASSVGVQNEKLFF. The whole variable domain, filled in from reference TRBV9 and TRBJ1-4, reads DSGVTQTPKHLITATGQRVTLRCSPRSGDLSVYWYQQSLDQGLQFLIQYYNGEERAKGNILERFSAQQFPDLHSELNLSSLELGDSALYFCASSVGVQNEKLFFGSGTQLSVL.

V usage is TRBV2 and J usage is TRBJ2-7; D gene ambiguous. The V gene lost 5 bases and the J gene lost 2 bases, with 7 bases spanning the gap. This CDR3 is 12 amino acids long. Germline values: CDR1 SNHLY, CDR2 FYNNEI. Here the CDR3 DNA reads TGTGCCAGCAGTCGGACGACCTACGAGCAGTACTTC. It encodes CASSRTTYEQYF.

This chain connects TRBV30 to TRBJ2-7; 13 nucleotides match TRBD2. The CDR3 sequence is 19 residues long. CDR1 and CDR2 from the germline V gene are GTSNPN and SVGIG (reference sequence). Germline trimming cut 0 bases from V and 2 bases from J; bases unmatched to any gene: 13. The CDR3 loop reads CAWSVRRGLAGKTPYEQYF. The CDR3 bases are TGTGCCTGGAGTGTCCGCCGGGGACTAGCGGGAAAGACCCCCTACGAGCAGTACTTC.

This chain joins TRBV5-4 and TRBJ2-3; 8 nucleotides align to TRBD2. Germline values: CDR1 SGHNT, CDR2 YYREEE (reference sequence). The CDR3 consists of 16 residues. V trimming: 6 bases; J trimming: 1 base; junction bases outside the gene matches: 10. In DNA form, the CDR3 reads TGTGCCAGCACAATGGGGCGGGGGGCTGGCACAGATACGCAGTATTTT. Translated: CASTMGRGAGTDTQYF. Supplemented by reference TRBV5-4 and TRBJ2-3, the full variable domain reads ETGVTQSPTHLIKTRGQQVTLRCSSQSGHNTVSWYQQALGQGPQFIFQYYREEENGRGNFPPRFSGLQFPNYSSELNVNALELDDSALYLCASTMGRGAGTDTQYFGPGTRLTVL.

This chain connects TRBV2 to TRBJ2-4; a possible D gene is TRBD1 (6 bases). CDR3 length: 17 residues. V was pared by 4 bases and J by 3 bases, with 19 bases between. Germline CDR1 and CDR2: SNHLY and FYNNEI. The CDR3 spells CASSATVPKGGKNIQYF. The CDR3 nucleotides read TGTGCCAGCAGTGCCACAGTTCCCAAAGGGGGCAAAAACATTCAGTACTTC.

This clone was picked up one time. V is TRBV6-5 and J is TRBJ1-1; D is undetermined. In germline, CDR1 is MNHEY, CDR2 SVGAGI. CDR3 length: 11 residues. V was pared by 7 bases and J by 6 bases, with 9 bases between. The CDR3 reads CASMRAPEAFF. The CDR3, as DNA: TGTGCCAGCATGCGGGCGCCTGAAGCTTTCTTT.

V usage is TRBV18 and J usage is TRBJ1-5; no reliable D call. V lost 3 bases to trimming and J lost 4 bases, with 7 bases between them. Germline values: CDR1 KGHSH, CDR2 LQKENI. The CDR3 is 13 amino acids. CDR3 protein: CASSPDANQPQHF. DNA for the CDR3: TGTGCCAGCTCACCCGACGCTAATCAGCCCCAGCATTTT.

The chain employs TRBV2 and TRBJ1-5; 11 nucleotides line up with TRBD1. Germline V gene sequence: CDR1 SNHLY, CDR2 FYNNEI. This CDR3 has 15 residues. V trimming: 6 bases; J trimming: 0 bases; junction bases outside the gene matches: 1. In DNA form, the CDR3 reads TGTGCCAGCAGCGGGACAGGGGGTAGCAATCAGCCCCAGCATTTT. This translates into CASSGTGGSNQPQHF.

The V gene is TRBV19, the J gene TRBJ1-1, with 9 bases that match TRBD1. Germline lookup yields CDR1 LNHDA and CDR2 SQIVND (reference sequence). The CDR3 runs to 17 residues. The ends lost 4 bases at V and 5 bases at J; junction bases unmatched: 14. DNA of the CDR3: TGTGCCAGTAGTACTAATCAACGACAGGGGGGAAGAACTGAAGCTTTCTTT. This translates into CASSTNQRQGGRTEAFF.